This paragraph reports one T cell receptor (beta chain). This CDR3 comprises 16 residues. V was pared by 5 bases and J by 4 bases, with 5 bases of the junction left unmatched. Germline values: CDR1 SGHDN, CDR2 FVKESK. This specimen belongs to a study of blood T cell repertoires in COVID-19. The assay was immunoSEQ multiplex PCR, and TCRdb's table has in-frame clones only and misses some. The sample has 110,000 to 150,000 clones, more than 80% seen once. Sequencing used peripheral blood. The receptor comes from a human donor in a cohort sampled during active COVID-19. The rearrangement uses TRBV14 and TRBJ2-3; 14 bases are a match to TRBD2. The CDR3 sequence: CASSSRTSGGSDTQYF. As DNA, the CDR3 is TGTGCCAGCAGCTCCCGGACTAGCGGGGGGTCAGATACGCAGTATTTT.